Following are 6 T cell receptor beta chains from one sample sequenced in a study of blood T cells in healthy people across ages. Primers used in a second PCR of about 7 to 12 cycles were a sample-barcoded 5' primer and a J-beta primer mix. TCRdb recomputed calls from the 5' RACE reads with MiXCR, one row per CDR3 protein. The sample contains around 1.7 million distinct CDR3 sequences, roughly 27% of which appear only once. The sample consisted of blood. These receptors all come from a woman in her twenties or thirties in good health.

This clonotype was seen a few times. V gene TRBV5-1 combines with J gene TRBJ1-1; TRBD1 is a possible D gene (5 bases). Between the trimmed V and J ends, which lost 0 bases and 11 bases, there was a span of 14 bases. The germline gives CDR1 SGHRS, CDR2 YFSETQ. CDR3 length equals 13 residues. The DNA for the CDR3 is TGCGCCAGCAGCTTGGAACGGGGGAGTAAGGCTTTCTTT. This gives the protein CASSLERGSKAFF. The whole variable domain, remainder taken from reference TRBV5-1 and TRBJ1-1, is KAGVTQTPRYLIKTRGQQVTLSCSPISGHRSVSWYQQTPGQGLQFLFEYFSETQRNKGNFPGRFSGRQFSNSRSEMNVSTLELGDSALYLCASSLERGSKAFFGQGTRLTVV.

This clonotype was observed a few times. The chain employs TRBV6-1 and TRBJ2-5, with 7 bases matching TRBD2. Looked up from germline, CDR1 is MNHNS and CDR2 is SASEGT. CDR3 length: 14 amino acids. The trim removed 8 bases at V and 1 base at J, leaving 7 bases unmatched. CDR3 coding DNA: TGTGCCAGCCTTGGCGAGCGGGGCCAAGAGACCCAGTACTTC. This codes for CASLGERGQETQYF.

This clonotype was counted between two and nine times. This chain connects TRBV7-7 to TRBJ2-5; D unclear. The CDR3 spans 14 residues. V gave up 3 bases and J gave up 6 bases, with 14 bases separating them. Germline-derived CDR1 and CDR2 are SSHAT and FNYEAQ (reference sequence). In DNA form, the CDR3 reads TGTGCCAGCAGCTTGGCAGGCAAGGTCCAGACCCAGTACTTC. Residues: CASSLAGKVQTQYF.

On this clonotype itself: This may stem from a read error, because a much larger clone lies one nucleotide away. This CDR3 reads CTSSHPADTQYF. In DNA form, the CDR3 reads TGTACCAGCAGCCACCCGGCAGATACGCAGTATTTT. V gene TRBV27 combines with J gene TRBJ2-3, with D hard to call. The germline V gene encodes CDR1 MNHEY and CDR2 SMNVEV (reference sequence). The CDR3 extends over 12 amino acids.

The chain employs TRBV4-1 and TRBJ2-3, with D hard to call. The CDR3 contains 15 residues. V was cut by 0 bases and J by 4 bases, with 11 bases left in between. The germline V gene encodes CDR1 MGHRA and CDR2 YSYEKL. The CDR3, as DNA: TGCGCCAGCAGCCAAGATCACCGGGCGGCAGATACGCAGTATTTT. Translation: CASSQDHRAADTQYF.

This clonotype has a count of ten or more. This sequence joins TRBV28 and TRBJ2-5, with 7 bases lining up with TRBD2. V lost 5 bases, J lost 5 bases, and 8 bases stayed unmatched. From germline, CDR1 is MDHEN and CDR2 SYDVKM. The CDR3 has 14 amino acids. This chain's CDR3 is CASSLSWGGETQYF. Here the CDR3 DNA reads TGTGCCAGCAGTCTAAGTTGGGGGGGTGAGACCCAGTACTTC.